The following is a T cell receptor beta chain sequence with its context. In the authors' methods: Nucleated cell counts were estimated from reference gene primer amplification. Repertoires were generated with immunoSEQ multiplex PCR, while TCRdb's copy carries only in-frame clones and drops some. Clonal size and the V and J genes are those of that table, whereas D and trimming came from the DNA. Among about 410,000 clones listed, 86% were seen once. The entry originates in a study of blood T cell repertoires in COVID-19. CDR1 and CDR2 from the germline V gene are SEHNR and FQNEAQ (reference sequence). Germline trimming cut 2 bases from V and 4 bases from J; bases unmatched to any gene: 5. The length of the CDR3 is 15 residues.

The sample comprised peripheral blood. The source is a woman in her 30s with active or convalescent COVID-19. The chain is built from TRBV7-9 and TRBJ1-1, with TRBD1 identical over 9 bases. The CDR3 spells CASSLFGQGSTEAFF. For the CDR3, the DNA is TGTGCCAGCAGCTTATTCGGACAGGGGAGCACTGAAGCTTTCTTT.